This is a list of T cell receptor beta chains from one sample in a study of cytomegalovirus exposure and HLA in healthy donors. The protocol was immunoSEQ multiplex PCR, while the TCRdb copy is restricted to in-frame clones and leaves out a portion. The sample carries nearly 65,000 clones, 73% recorded once. Sequenced: PBMCs. The receptors were gathered from a man aged 50-60 years in good health and CMV-seronegative. The conserved cysteine and the conserved F or W are not part of the CDR3 here. Fields, in order: V gene, CDR3 protein.

TRBV9 | ASGQGALNTEAF
TRBV7-3 | ASSLYQGNSPLH
TRBV27 | ASSLFGTGPQTQY
TRBV6-1 | ASSEARRNTRATNEKLF
TRBV29-1 | SVGGVGRTEAF
TRBV5-1 | ASSWTGVAYEQY
TRBV21-1 | ASRTGTSGGGTGELF
TRBV7-3 | ASRPAGASPYEQY
TRBV18 | ASSPPSGAGETQY
TRBV7-9 | ASSFSHSSYEQY
TRBV7-9 | ASSLTTVGDGYT
TRBV5-6 | ASSLLGVNSPLH
TRBV6-5 | ASRLAGGSETQY
TRBV6-6 | ASSSSQGAVGNTIY
TRBV30 | ARGASGLAGGRETQY
TRBV5-6 | ASSPRRQARPEKLF
TRBV4-2 | ASSPGGGTNTEAF
TRBV5-6 | ASSLEQGSGYT
TRBV7-3 | ASSRQGSNQPQH
TRBV19 | ASSISGESGYT
TRBV6-6 | ASSNDRSNSPLH
TRBV11-3 | ASSLVEGKVNQPQH
TRBV5-6 | ASSIQLNEQF
TRBV7-9 | ASSPGQGGEQY
TRBV7-9 | ASSLRDRAETQY
TRBV6-6 | ASSYPGGLPNTEAF
TRBV6-4 | ASSDGLAGIDTQY
TRBV10-1 | ASSERTGTSEKLF
TRBV10-2 | ASSGWDSGWVENTEAF
TRBV9 | ASSPGGWGQEY
TRBV5-4 | ASSLGGRLAQPQH
TRBV5-1 | ASRSGLAGGPWGTDTQY
TRBV5-5 | ASSLAGRKSTSNQPQH
TRBV11-2 | ASSTRLAGAPSSYNEQF
TRBV6-5 | ASSFAGEQY
TRBV29-1 | SVDTTGKETQY
TRBV10-1 | ASSSTGEPTEAF
TRBV6-5 | ASSWGQGWYEQY
TRBV7-3 | ASSSAGGYNEQF
TRBV6-1 | ASSPTRHEQY
TRBV27 | ASRRDRLEAF
TRBV5-6 | ASSQWDRDPGELF
TRBV5-4 | ASSRGHNQETQY
TRBV4-2 | ASSQGTGGLGTEAF
TRBV2 | ASSRDQARSYNEQF
TRBV5-4 | ASSPPGLAGDFAQY
TRBV9 | ASSQSGAGVEAF
TRBV30 | AWSVLPGTSGGSLYGEQF
TRBV30 | AWLQGITEAF
TRBV5-6 | ASNLGQGYEQY
TRBV6-5 | ASSLQGALGEAF
TRBV30 | AWSGNRGVLTQY
TRBV10-2 | AGTPGATDTQY
TRBV4-2 | ASSQDKAGEETQY
TRBV19 | ASSTTTSGLGDTQY